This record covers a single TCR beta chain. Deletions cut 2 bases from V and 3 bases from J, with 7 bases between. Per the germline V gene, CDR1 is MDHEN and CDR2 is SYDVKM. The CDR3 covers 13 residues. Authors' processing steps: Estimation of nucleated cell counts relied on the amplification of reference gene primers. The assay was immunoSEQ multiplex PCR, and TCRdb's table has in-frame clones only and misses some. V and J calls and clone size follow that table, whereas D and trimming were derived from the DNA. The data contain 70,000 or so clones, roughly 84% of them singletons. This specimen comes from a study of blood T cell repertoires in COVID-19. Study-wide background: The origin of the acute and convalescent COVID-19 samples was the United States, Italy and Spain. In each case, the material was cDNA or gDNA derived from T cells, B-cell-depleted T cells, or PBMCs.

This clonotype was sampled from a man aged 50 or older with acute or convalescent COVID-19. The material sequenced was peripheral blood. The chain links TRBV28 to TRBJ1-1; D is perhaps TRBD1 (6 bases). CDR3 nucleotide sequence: TGTGCCAGCAGTTTAGAGGGGGACACTGAAGCTTTCTTT. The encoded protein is CASSLEGDTEAFF.